This TCR beta chain emerged from a study of blood T cell repertoires in COVID-19. Study-wide context: Acute and convalescent COVID-19 specimens originated in the United States, Italy and Spain.

The authors' processing: Amplification with reference gene primers provided the estimates of nucleated cell counts. Assay used: immunoSEQ multiplex PCR; TCRdb lists only in-frame clones, some missing. That table supplies the V and J calls and clone size; D and trimming were determined from the DNA. The sample shows 250,000 or so clones, around 87% of them seen only once. After removal of 5 bases from V and 7 bases from J, the junction contained 7 bases not matched to a gene. This CDR3 has 13 amino acids. Germline V lookup: CDR1 MNHEY, CDR2 SMNVEV (reference sequence). Adults between roughly 18 and 95 years of age took part from under 30 US areas. Cohort 3 recovered donors had two negative PCRs, clearance, or symptom resolution.

This chain uses TRBV27 with TRBJ2-7; 8 bases line up with TRBD1. The source of this sequence is a woman between 50 and 59 years old who had recovered from COVID-19. Sequenced material: PBMCs or T cells enriched from blood (not recorded which). The CDR3 protein is CASSRRTGWEQYF. CDR3 DNA sequence: TGTGCCAGCAGTCGGAGGACAGGGTGGGAGCAGTACTTC.